This TCR beta chain was captured by sequencing in a study of T cells after somatic rescue of genetic block. The V gene's germline CDR1 is KGHSH and CDR2 LQKENI. Between the trimmed V and J ends, which lost 3 bases and 7 bases, there was a span of 16 bases. The CDR3 is 15 residues long. Some clones are missing from TCRdb's copy, which holds only in-frame ones; the method was immunoSEQ multiplex PCR. The sample includes 11,000 to 15,000 clones, over 60% of them seen just once. This TCR was recovered from a man between 18 and 35 years old. What was sequenced was peripheral blood mononuclear cells (PBMCs). This chain links TRBV18 with TRBJ1-3; weak D call: TRBD1 (6 bases). Written as DNA, the CDR3 is TGTGCCAGCTCACCGTCCACAGGGCCCTCGAACACCATATATTTT. It specifies CASSPSTGPSNTIYF.